These 31 T cell receptor beta chains were sequenced from one sample in a study of blood T cells in healthy people across ages. It was with a sample-barcoded 5' primer and a J-beta primer mix that a second PCR of roughly 7 to 11 cycles was run. TCRdb reanalysed the 5' RACE reads using MiXCR and keeps one entry per CDR3 protein. The repertoire holds around 1,000,000 distinct CDR3 sequences, roughly a quarter seen once, with less than 0.75% in the top ten. These records were also assigned to another study, of T cells of mothers and their children.

Sequenced input: blood. The receptors stem from a girl aged 2-10 years in good health.

The CDR3 DNA follows: TGTGCCAGCAGTACCGACAGCACAGATACGCAGTATTTT. The encoded protein is CASSTDSTDTQYF. The chain joins TRBV12-3 or TRBV12-4 to TRBJ2-3; D not certain. Trimming took 5 bases from V and 0 from J, leaving 6 bases between them. This CDR3 spans 13 amino acids.

The V and J genes are TRBV12-3 or TRBV12-4 and TRBJ1-1; D is undetermined. Trimming took off 6 bases at V and 3 bases at J, with 14 bases between the two ends. This CDR3 is built from 14 residues. CDR3 amino acids: CASRAGTIDTEAFF. The CDR3 DNA reads TGTGCCAGCAGAGCCGGCACCATCGACACTGAAGCTTTCTTT.

This clonotype was recorded only once. The chain carries TRBV9 and TRBJ2-1; 10 positions match TRBD2. The J call is in doubt because the DNA end fits TRBJ2-7 better. Per germline, CDR1 SGDLS and CDR2 YYNGEE. The CDR3 loop spans 15 amino acids. The CDR3 nucleotides read TGTGCCAGCAGCGCGGAACTAGCGGGAAACTACGAGCAGTACTTC. This sequence encodes CASSAELAGNYEQYF.

This clonotype came up many times. The chain carries TRBV2 and TRBJ2-5; 9 bases are shared with TRBD1. Trimming cost V 5 bases and J 4 bases; bases outside gene matches: 14. Germline V CDR1 and CDR2: SNHLY, FYNNEI. The CDR3 covers 17 residues. CDR3 nucleotide sequence: TGTGCCAGCAGTTCAAAGCTCCGGGACAGGGATCGAGAGACCCAGTACTTC. Translation: CASSSKLRDRDRETQYF.

The chain carries TRBV7-2 and TRBJ2-1; maybe TRBD2 (7 bases). Trimming stripped 1 base from V and 5 bases from J, with 12 bases between. Germline-derived CDR1 and CDR2 are SGHTA and FQGNSA. The CDR3 contains 15 residues. The chain's CDR3 is CASSLGGGGNNEQFF. The CDR3 region has the DNA TGTGCCAGCAGCTTAGGAGGGGGGGGGAACAATGAGCAGTTCTTC. Full variable domain (outside the CDR3, taken from reference TRBV7-2 and TRBJ2-1): GAGVSQSPSNKVTEKGKDVELRCDPISGHTALYWYRQSLGQGLEFLIYFQGNSAPDKSGLPSDRFSAERTGGSVSTLTIQRTQQEDSAVYLCASSLGGGGNNEQFFGPGTRLTVL.

This clonotype was seen a few times. The rearrangement uses TRBV29-1 and TRBJ1-1; tentatively, D is TRBD1 (5 bases). The germline gives CDR1 SQVTM, CDR2 ANQGSEA. The CDR3 has 13 residues. Trimming removed 7 bases at V and 7 bases at J, with 19 bases between. The CDR3: CSADKGRDSEAFF. The CDR3 coding sequence is TGCAGCGCTGACAAGGGCCGCGACAGTGAAGCTTTCTTT.

V usage is TRBV7-2 and J usage is TRBJ1-1; D perhaps matches TRBD1 (5 bases). CDR1 is SGHTA and CDR2 is FQGNSA in the germline V gene. This CDR3 contains 14 residues. V lost 1 base and J 4 bases, leaving 10 bases between the germline ends. CDR3 protein: CASSLVSGPTEAFF. The DNA of the CDR3 is TGTGCCAGCAGCTTAGTGTCAGGGCCCACTGAAGCTTTCTTT.

The J gene is TRBJ1-4, the V gene TRBV5-1; no clear D gene. The CDR3 consists of 15 residues. Germline V CDR1 and CDR2: SGHRS, YFSETQ. Trimming took 0 bases from V and 2 from J, leaving 8 bases between them. The CDR3 sequence: CASSLGTLTNEKLFF. In DNA, the CDR3 is TGCGCCAGCAGCTTGGGGACCTTGACTAATGAAAAACTGTTTTTT.

This clonotype was counted a few times. V is TRBV2 and J is TRBJ2-1; 7 nucleotides match TRBD2. Germline V gene lookup returns CDR1 SNHLY and CDR2 FYNNEI. This CDR3 has 13 residues. Trimming took 10 bases from V and 3 from J; bases not matched to a gene: 6. The CDR3 sequence: CAISREDYNEQFF. The CDR3, as DNA: TGTGCCATCTCCCGGGAGGACTACAATGAGCAGTTCTTC.

This clonotype showed up just a few times. The gene calls are TRBV10-3 and TRBJ2-6; 9 bases match TRBD1. In germline, CDR1 is ENHRY, CDR2 SYGVKD. This CDR3 region has 20 residues. The V gene end was trimmed by 3 bases and the J gene end by 1 base; junction bases not matched to a gene: 13. CDR3 nucleotides: TGTGCCATCAGTGAAGTATGGTTAGGGACAGGGTCTTCTGGGGCCAACGTCCTGACTTTC. Amino acids: CAISEVWLGTGSSGANVLTF.

This clonotype was recorded many times. The J gene is TRBJ2-5, the V gene TRBV25-1; the D is unclear. CDR1 is MGHDK and CDR2 is SYGVNS in the germline V gene. V lost 1 base, J lost 5 bases, and 8 bases lay in between. The CDR3 extends over 13 amino acids. The CDR3 loop reads CASSESLPETQYF. CDR3 bases: TGTGCCAGCAGTGAATCCTTACCCGAGACCCAGTACTTC.

The rearrangement links TRBV7-8 to TRBJ2-3; D call uncertain. Looked up from germline, CDR1 is SGHVS and CDR2 is FQNEAQ. The CDR3 extends over 14 amino acids. Trimming removed 1 base at V and 3 bases at J, with 8 bases between. The CDR3 nucleotides read TGTGCCAGCAGCTTAGTTTTGGGTACAGATACGCAGTATTTT. Protein: CASSLVLGTDTQYF.

This chain links TRBV19 with TRBJ2-3, with 8 bases aligning to TRBD2. CDR1 and CDR2 from the germline V gene are LNHDA and SQIVND (reference sequence). V lost 1 base and J lost 6; bases outside the gene matches: 6. The CDR3 has 15 amino acids. The CDR3 here is CASSIVAGGEDTQYF. The CDR3 coding sequence is TGTGCCAGTAGTATAGTTGCGGGGGGAGAGGATACGCAGTATTTT.

This clonotype was counted between two and nine times. The V gene is TRBV7-2, the J gene TRBJ2-5; perhaps TRBD2 as D (7 bases). The J call may be in error: the DNA end matches TRBJ2-1 better. Germline CDR1 SGHTA, CDR2 FQGNSA. There are 15 residues in the CDR3. CDR3 protein: CASSRGGGGHNEQFF. The CDR3 coding sequence is TGTGCCAGCAGCCGAGGAGGGGGGGGTCACAATGAGCAGTTCTTC.

J is TRBJ2-7 and V is TRBV4-1; the D is unclear. The CDR3 has 15 amino acids. Trimming took off 0 bases at V and 2 bases at J, with 11 bases between the two ends. The germline V gene encodes CDR1 MGHRA and CDR2 YSYEKL. The CDR3 nucleotides are TGCGCCAGCAGCCAAGATCCCAGTTTCCCCTACGAGCAGTACTTC. It encodes CASSQDPSFPYEQYF.

This clonotype was recorded a few times. As DNA, the CDR3 is TGTGCCAGCAGCGTAGTTGTGTCCGGGGACAGTCACTATGGCTACACCTTC. Its protein is CASSVVVSGDSHYGYTF. The chain is built from TRBV9 and TRBJ1-2; 7 bases match TRBD1. The CDR3 is 17 residues long. Trimming took 0 bases from V and 3 from J; bases not matched to a gene: 11. Per germline, CDR1 SGDLS and CDR2 YYNGEE.

This clonotype has just a few counts. The chain recombines TRBV6-5 with TRBJ2-1; D assignment may be TRBD1 or TRBD2 (5 bases each). CDR3 size: 14 residues. Trimming pared 5 bases from V and 4 bases from J, leaving 12 bases between. Germline V lookup: CDR1 MNHEY, CDR2 SVGAGI. This chain's CDR3 is CASSPKGPYNEQFF. The DNA for the CDR3 is TGTGCCAGCAGTCCCAAGGGACCATACAATGAGCAGTTCTTC.

This clonotype was recorded many times. The chain recombines TRBV7-2 with TRBJ2-7, with unresolved D. V lost 6 bases, J lost 4 bases, and 10 bases lay in between. Germline V lookup: CDR1 SGHTA, CDR2 FQGNSA. This CDR3 is built from 12 residues. CDR3 residues: CASSLLPYEQYF. The CDR3 bases are TGTGCCAGCAGTTTACTCCCATACGAGCAGTACTTC.

This clonotype was recorded a few times. This chain's CDR3 is CSASTSLLADTQYF. CDR3 DNA sequence: TGCAGTGCTTCGACTAGCCTCCTGGCGGATACGCAGTATTTT. The chain is built from TRBV20-1 and TRBJ2-3; 7 nucleotides line up with TRBD2. Per germline, CDR1 DFQATT and CDR2 SNEGSKA (reference sequence). The V and J ends lost 5 bases and 6 bases, in that order; junction bases with no gene match: 11. There are 14 residues in the CDR3.

This clonotype was seen a handful of times. The chain has TRBV2 and TRBJ2-2; D uncertain. This CDR3 is built from 13 residues. The V gene's germline CDR1 is SNHLY and CDR2 FYNNEI. Trimming took 6 bases from V and 1 from J, leaving 6 bases between them. The CDR3 here is CASRFENTGELFF. CDR3 DNA sequence: TGTGCCAGCAGATTTGAGAACACCGGGGAGCTGTTTTTT.

The chain recombines TRBV20-1 with TRBJ2-5; 8 bases map to TRBD2. This CDR3 is 15 amino acids long. Germline CDR1 is DFQATT and CDR2 is SNEGSKA (reference sequence). J gave up 5 bases and V 4 bases, and 12 bases lay outside the gene matches. The DNA of the CDR3 is TGCAGTGCTACCATAAAGCGGGAGCTCTGGGAGACCCAGTACTTC. It yields the protein CSATIKRELWETQYF.

Only a few counts were recorded for this clonotype. J is TRBJ1-2 and V is TRBV4-3, with 12 bases fitting TRBD1. Germline V lookup: CDR1 LGHNA, CDR2 YSLEER. This CDR3 comprises 16 residues. Unmatched junction bases numbered 7, after V lost 0 bases and J lost 8 bases. CDR3 sequence: CASSQDVGQGALGYTF. The CDR3 nucleotides are TGCGCCAGCAGCCAAGATGTGGGACAGGGGGCATTGGGCTACACCTTC.

The J gene is TRBJ2-1, the V gene TRBV4-2, with 7 bases fitting TRBD1. The V and J ends lost 4 bases and 4 bases, in that order; junction bases with no gene match: 10. Germline V gives CDR1 LGHNA, CDR2 YNFKEQ. The CDR3 consists of 16 residues. The CDR3 here is CASSPQGPQGYNEQFF. The CDR3 region has the DNA TGTGCCAGCAGCCCACAGGGGCCCCAAGGGTACAATGAGCAGTTCTTC.

This clonotype was observed a few times. The chain combines TRBV14 with TRBJ1-2; 7 bases fit TRBD1. Germline values: CDR1 SGHDN, CDR2 FVKESK. Germline trimming cut 4 bases from V and 8 bases from J; bases unmatched to any gene: 10. CDR3 size: 14 residues. The CDR3 loop reads CASSPPNLGGGYTF. CDR3 coding DNA: TGTGCCAGCAGCCCCCCTAACCTAGGGGGCGGCTACACCTTC.

The chain recombines TRBV7-2 with TRBJ2-7; maybe TRBD2 (5 bases). CDR1 and CDR2 from the germline V gene are SGHTA and FQGNSA. The CDR3 runs to 15 residues. V was shortened by 1 base and J by 2 bases, with 12 bases between the two germline ends. The CDR3 bases are TGTGCCAGCAGCTTAGGTTACGGAGGAGCCTACGAGCAGTACTTC. This sequence encodes CASSLGYGGAYEQYF.

This clonotype was seen a few times. V usage is TRBV7-9 and J usage is TRBJ1-1; D unclear. The V gene's germline CDR1 is SEHNR and CDR2 FQNEAQ (reference sequence). The CDR3 contains 14 residues. Trimming removed 3 bases from V and 2 bases from J, with 10 bases in between. The CDR3 region is CASSFLALNTEAFF. The DNA of the CDR3 is TGTGCCAGCAGCTTCCTAGCCCTCAACACTGAAGCTTTCTTT.

This clonotype was seen a few times. V and J are TRBV29-1 and TRBJ1-3; 8 bases align to TRBD1. The germline gives CDR1 SQVTM, CDR2 ANQGSEA. The CDR3 consists of 14 residues. Trimming removed 2 bases from V and 4 bases from J; junction bases left unmatched: 4. The CDR3 is CSVERQGHGNTIYF. CDR3 sequence (DNA): TGCAGCGTTGAACGACAGGGGCACGGAAACACCATATATTTT.

The chain joins TRBV20-1 to TRBJ1-4; D is possibly TRBD1 (6 bases). V shed 0 bases and J shed 10 bases, with 12 bases lying between them. The length of the CDR3 is 13 residues. Germline V CDR1 and CDR2: DFQATT, SNEGSKA (reference sequence). As DNA, the CDR3 is TGCAGTGCTAGAGATAATAAAGGGGGAAAACTGTTTTTT. Protein product: CSARDNKGGKLFF.

This clonotype has more than one count but fewer than ten. The chain combines TRBV5-1 with TRBJ2-7; D might be TRBD2 (6 bases). The V end lost 6 bases, the J end lost 3 bases, and 13 bases lay between the germline ends. This CDR3 region has 13 residues. Germline CDR1 SGHRS, CDR2 YFSETQ. The CDR3 loop is CASTLGDFYEQYF. CDR3 DNA sequence: TGCGCCAGCACTCTCGGGGACTTCTACGAGCAGTACTTC. Full variable domain (remainder filled in from reference TRBV5-1 and TRBJ2-7): KAGVTQTPRYLIKTRGQQVTLSCSPISGHRSVSWYQQTPGQGLQFLFEYFSETQRNKGNFPGRFSGRQFSNSRSEMNVSTLELGDSALYLCASTLGDFYEQYFGPGTRLTVT.

This clonotype was recorded a few times. The chain recombines TRBV20-1 with TRBJ1-2; the D gene is possibly TRBD1 (5 bases). V shed 1 base and J shed 4 bases, with 16 bases lying between them. Germline V gives CDR1 DFQATT, CDR2 SNEGSKA (reference sequence). The CDR3 is 15 residues long. Here the CDR3 DNA reads TGCAGTGCTAGAGCTACTCGCCCTGGGGGCTATGGCTACACCTTC. Protein: CSARATRPGGYGYTF.

A few counts support this clonotype. This chain uses TRBV4-2 with TRBJ2-5; 10 nucleotides align to TRBD2. Germline CDR1 LGHNA, CDR2 YNFKEQ. There are 18 residues in the CDR3. V lost 0 bases to trimming and J lost 5 bases; unmatched junction nucleotides: 12. The CDR3 bases are TGTGCCAGCAGCCAAGATCTCCTGGAGGTAGCGGGAGGCGAGACCCAGTACTTC. Translated: CASSQDLLEVAGGETQYF.